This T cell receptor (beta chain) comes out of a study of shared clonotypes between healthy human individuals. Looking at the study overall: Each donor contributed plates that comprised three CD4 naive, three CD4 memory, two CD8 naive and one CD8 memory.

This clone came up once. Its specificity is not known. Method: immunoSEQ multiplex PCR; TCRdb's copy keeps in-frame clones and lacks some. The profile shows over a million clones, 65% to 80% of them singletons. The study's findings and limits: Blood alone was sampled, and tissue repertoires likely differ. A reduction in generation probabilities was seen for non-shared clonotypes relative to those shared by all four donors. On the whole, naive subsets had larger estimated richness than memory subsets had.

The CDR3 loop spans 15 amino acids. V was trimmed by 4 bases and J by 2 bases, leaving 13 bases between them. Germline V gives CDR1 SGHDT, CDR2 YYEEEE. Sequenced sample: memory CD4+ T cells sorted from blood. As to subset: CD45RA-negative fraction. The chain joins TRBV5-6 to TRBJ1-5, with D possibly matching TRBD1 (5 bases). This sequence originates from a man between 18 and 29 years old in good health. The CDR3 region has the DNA TGTGCCAGCAGCGCAGGGTGGTGGGGCAATCAGCCCCAGCATTTT. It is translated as CASSAGWWGNQPQHF.